This is a list of T cell receptor beta chains from one sample in a study of blood T cell repertoires in COVID-19. Profiled with immunoSEQ multiplex PCR; TCRdb holds only in-frame clones, not every one. Counted here are around 67,000 clones, about 87% occurring once; the ten biggest clones make up about 5.7%. The sample comprised peripheral blood. These receptors were obtained from a man in his fifties or sixties with active COVID-19. The CDR3 runs from the conserved cysteine through the conserved F or W. A D gene is named only where the DNA matches it firmly. Only part of the rows carry a size: once, few, many, or a class if the clone is expanded.

d_call j_call v_call clone_size cdr3_aa cdr3_nt
NA TRBJ1-2 TRBV12-3/TRBV12-4 NA CASSSDSYGYTF TGTGCCAGCAGTTCGGACAGCTATGGCTACACCTTC
NA TRBJ1-2 TRBV7-2 NA CASSYIQGANYGYTF TGTGCCAGCAGTTACATACAGGGAGCTAACTATGGCTACACCTTC
NA TRBJ1-1 TRBV2 NA CASIIDLNTEAFF TGTGCCAGCATCATAGACTTAAACACTGAAGCTTTCTTT
TRBD1 TRBJ1-5 TRBV5-5 NA CASSLMTGNQPQHF TGTGCCAGCAGCTTGATGACAGGGAATCAGCCCCAGCATTTT
TRBD2 TRBJ2-3 TRBV4-3 NA CASSQEGRAGRYTQYF TGCGCCAGCAGCCAAGAAGGGAGGGCCGGCAGGTATACGCAGTATTTT
TRBD1 TRBJ1-1 TRBV18 NA CASSRVHRGTTEAFF TGTGCCAGCTCACGGGTTCACAGGGGTACCACTGAAGCTTTCTTT
NA TRBJ1-1 TRBV30 NA CAWSVGGASTEAFF TGTGCCTGGAGTGTAGGGGGGGCGAGCACTGAAGCTTTCTTT
NA TRBJ1-1 TRBV6-6 NA CASSGVSVAFF TGTGCCAGCAGCGGAGTTAGCGTAGCTTTCTTT
TRBD2 TRBJ2-3 TRBV15 NA CATSRGSGRVADTQYF TGTGCCACCAGCAGGGGGAGCGGGAGGGTCGCAGATACGCAGTATTTT
TRBD1 TRBJ2-3 TRBV19 NA CASKGQPTDTQYF TGTGCCAGTAAGGGACAGCCCACAGATACGCAGTATTTT
NA TRBJ1-1 TRBV27 NA CASSFGRENTEAFF TGTGCCAGCAGTTTCGGGCGGGAGAACACTGAAGCTTTCTTT
TRBD1 TRBJ1-2 TRBV24-1 NA CATSDVRGRGGYTF TGTGCCACCAGTGATGTCAGGGGGCGCGGAGGCTACACCTTC
NA TRBJ1-1 TRBV7-9 NA CASSLSPSGTEAFF TGTGCCAGCAGCTTATCCCCCTCCGGCACTGAAGCTTTCTTT
NA TRBJ1-1 TRBV2 NA CASNRNTEAFF TGTGCCAGCAATCGGAACACTGAAGCTTTCTTT
NA TRBJ1-1 TRBV19 once CASSRQNTEAFF TGTGCCAGTAGTAGGCAGAACACTGAAGCTTTCTTT
TRBD1 TRBJ2-3 TRBV28 NA CASRGQGATDTQYF TGTGCCAGCAGGGGACAGGGGGCGACAGATACGCAGTATTTT
NA TRBJ1-1 TRBV6-5 NA CASRRVIGGNTEAFF TGTGCCAGCAGGCGTGTGATAGGGGGGAACACTGAAGCTTTCTTT
TRBD1 TRBJ1-2 TRBV12-3/TRBV12-4 NA CASSGQGAYGYTF TGTGCCAGCAGTGGACAGGGGGCTTATGGCTACACCTTC
TRBD1 TRBJ2-1 TRBV9 few CASSVTGGSYNEQFF TGTGCCAGCAGCGTAACAGGGGGCTCCTACAATGAGCAGTTCTTC
NA TRBJ2-1 TRBV3-1/TRBV3-2 NA CASSQWGGGARYNEQFF TGTGCCAGCAGCCAATGGGGGGGCGGCGCCCGCTACAATGAGCAGTTCTTC
NA TRBJ1-3 TRBV3-1/TRBV3-2 few CASSQEALLGRGNTIYF TGTGCCAGCAGCCAAGAAGCGTTGCTCGGGAGGGGAAACACCATATATTTT
NA TRBJ2-1 TRBV7-2 NA CASSQAFGGEQFF TGTGCCAGCAGCCAAGCATTCGGAGGTGAGCAGTTCTTC
TRBD1 TRBJ2-6 TRBV6-2/TRBV6-3 once CASSLSTGGGGSGANVLTF TGTGCCAGCAGTCTGTCCACAGGGGGAGGCGGGTCTGGGGCCAACGTCCTGACTTTC
NA TRBJ2-5 TRBV5-1 once CASSLEPGPHQETQYF TGCGCCAGCAGCTTGGAACCAGGGCCCCACCAAGAGACCCAGTACTTC
NA TRBJ1-6 TRBV19 NA CASRSEGTYNSPLHF TGTGCCAGTAGGTCAGAGGGAACCTATAATTCACCCCTCCACTTT
TRBD2 TRBJ2-3 TRBV7-9 NA CASSLVVAGADTQYF TGTGCCAGCAGCTTAGTGGTAGCGGGGGCAGATACGCAGTATTTT
TRBD2 TRBJ2-3 TRBV6-2/TRBV6-3 NA CASSYRGLAGGLADTQYF TGTGCCAGCAGTTACAGGGGACTAGCGGGAGGGCTGGCAGATACGCAGTATTTT
TRBD1 TRBJ1-2 TRBV5-8 NA CASSWTGAYGYTF TGTGCCAGCAGCTGGACAGGGGCCTATGGCTACACCTTC
NA TRBJ1-3 TRBV5-1 few CASSLAGVSLGNTIYF TGCGCCAGCAGCTTGGCTGGAGTCAGCCTTGGAAACACCATATATTTT
NA TRBJ2-6 TRBV2 NA CASSEQGHSGANVLTF TGTGCCAGCAGTGAACAGGGTCACTCTGGGGCCAACGTCCTGACTTTC
NA TRBJ2-2 TRBV9 NA CASSLLGGFTGELFF TGTGCCAGCAGCCTCCTCGGCGGGTTCACCGGGGAGCTGTTTTTT
NA TRBJ1-2 TRBV9 NA CASSADPMTTLDYTF TGTGCCAGCAGCGCCGACCCGATGACAACTTTAGACTACACCTTC
TRBD1 TRBJ1-2 TRBV11-3 NA CASSPRDRAYGYTF TGTGCCAGCAGCCCGAGGGACAGGGCCTATGGCTACACCTTC
NA TRBJ1-2 TRBV19 NA CASSMTPPRGYTF TGTGCCAGTAGTATGACCCCCCCTAGGGGCTACACCTTC
NA TRBJ2-7 TRBV5-5 NA CASSRLQGAYEQYF TGTGCCAGCAGCAGGCTACAGGGAGCCTACGAGCAGTACTTC
TRBD2 TRBJ2-1 TRBV24-1 NA CATSDSRRTSGYNEQFF TGTGCCACCAGTGACTCTAGAAGGACTAGCGGCTACAATGAGCAGTTCTTC
TRBD1 TRBJ1-3 TRBV5-5 NA CASSSLPDRGGGNTIYF TGTGCCAGCAGCTCGTTACCGGACAGGGGGGGTGGAAACACCATATATTTT
TRBD1 TRBJ1-4 TRBV5-4 NA CASSLTGTGVEKLFF TGTGCCAGCAGCCTTACCGGGACAGGGGTCGAAAAACTGTTTTTT
TRBD2 TRBJ2-3 TRBV19 NA CASSPFGTTSTDTQYF TGTGCCAGTAGCCCCTTCGGGACTACGAGCACAGATACGCAGTATTTT